The 22 T cell receptor beta chains below come from one sample, sequenced in a study of early T cells in non-severe SARS-CoV-2 infection. MiXCR, applied by TCRdb to the 5' RACE reads, yields one record per CDR3 protein. This table holds approximately 70,000 distinct CDR3 sequences, less than 15% found once. The sequencing here drew on whole blood, taken at baseline. These TCRs come from an adult who was a healthcare worker with PCR-confirmed SARS-CoV-2 infection or an uninfected control (not recorded which). The donor label of this sample is uncertain.

The gene calls are TRBV15 and TRBJ2-1, with no clear D. V lost 1 base to trimming and J lost 0 bases, with 10 bases between them. The CDR3 has 16 amino acids. Germline V gene lookup returns CDR1 LNHNV and CDR2 YYDKDF (reference sequence). The CDR3 spells CATSRGGTHSYNEQFF. The CDR3 DNA sequence: TGTGCCACCAGCAGAGGTGGTACCCACTCCTACAATGAGCAGTTCTTC.

This clonotype has more than one count but fewer than ten. The CDR3 region is CASSQDRGTEAFF. In nucleotides, the CDR3 is TGCGCCAGCAGCCAAGATAGGGGCACTGAAGCTTTCTTT. The J gene is TRBJ1-1, the V gene TRBV4-1; tentative D call: TRBD1 (5 bases). CDR1 MGHRA and CDR2 YSYEKL come from the germline V gene. V was shortened by 0 bases and J by 4 bases, with 6 bases between the two germline ends. The CDR3 contains 13 residues.

This clonotype was recorded a few times. V is TRBV5-1 and J is TRBJ2-1; D is undetermined. Germline assignment: CDR1 SGHRS and CDR2 YFSETQ. The CDR3 is 11 residues long. The V gene lost 5 bases and the J gene lost 9 bases, with 9 bases spanning the gap. The CDR3 coding sequence is TGCGCCAGCAGAAGATCGGGTGAGCAGTTCTTC. This codes for CASRRSGEQFF.

This chain links TRBV14 with TRBJ2-2, with no clear D. This CDR3 comprises 11 residues. Germline-derived CDR1 and CDR2 are SGHDN and FVKESK. Trimming stripped 8 bases from V and 2 bases from J, with 3 bases between. As DNA, the CDR3 is TGTGCCAGCGCCAACACCGGGGAGCTGTTTTTT. Its protein product is CASANTGELFF.

The CDR3 loop reads CASSYSRTTWEQFF. The CDR3 coding sequence is TGTGCCAGCAGTTACTCTAGGACTACCTGGGAGCAGTTCTTC. The V gene is TRBV6-5, the J gene TRBJ2-1; D possibly corresponds to TRBD2 (6 bases). V dropped 0 bases and J dropped 10 bases, with 13 bases sitting between them. The CDR3 consists of 14 residues. Germline V lookup: CDR1 MNHEY, CDR2 SVGAGI.

This clonotype was recorded a few times. This chain connects TRBV11-3 to TRBJ2-3; D unclear. The germline CDR1 and CDR2 sequences are SGHNT and YENEEA. The CDR3 totals 12 residues. The ends were cut back, 5 bases at V and 0 bases at J, with 3 bases in the middle. In DNA form, the CDR3 reads TGTGCCAGCAGCGTGAGCACAGATACGCAGTATTTT. This translates into CASSVSTDTQYF.

This clonotype occurred a few times. The chain couples TRBV12-3 or TRBV12-4 to TRBJ2-4; D uncertain. Trimming stripped 3 bases from V and 5 bases from J, with 8 bases between. The CDR3 totals 13 residues. The CDR3 coding sequence is TGTGCCAGCAGTTTGGCAGGCGAAAACATTCAGTACTTC. This encodes CASSLAGENIQYF.

This clonotype was seen at least ten times. The rearrangement links TRBV6-6 to TRBJ1-2; a possible D gene is TRBD1 (6 bases). The CDR3 runs 14 residues. The germline gives CDR1 MNHNY, CDR2 SVGAGI (reference sequence). The V and J ends lost 5 bases and 5 bases respectively, with 15 bases between them. CDR3 sequence: CASSRTAGNYGYTF. The DNA of the CDR3 is TGTGCCAGCAGTCGGACAGCCGGTAATTATGGCTACACCTTC.

This clonotype came up a few times. J is TRBJ2-5 and V is TRBV19; D may be TRBD2 (6 bases). Per the germline V gene, CDR1 is LNHDA and CDR2 is SQIVND (reference sequence). This CDR3 is 14 amino acids long. V was pared by 7 bases and J by 4 bases, with 16 bases between. CDR3 DNA sequence: TGTGCCAGTATGCGGGACTCGAGGGCAGAGACCCAGTACTTC. Encoded protein: CASMRDSRAETQYF. The entire variable domain, with the rest obtained from reference TRBV19 and TRBJ2-5, is as follows: DGGITQSPKYLFRKEGQNVTLSCEQNLNHDAMYWYRQDPGQGLRLIYYSQIVNDFQKGDIAEGYSVSREKKESFPLTVTSAQKNPTAFYLCASMRDSRAETQYFGPGTRLLVL.

The chain is built from TRBV7-2 and TRBJ2-1; D possibly corresponds to TRBD2 (6 bases). The CDR3 length is 16 residues. Germline V CDR1 and CDR2: SGHTA, FQGNSA. The V gene lost 8 bases and the J gene lost 7 bases, with 24 bases spanning the gap. The CDR3 loop reads CASALFWGEAGNEQFF. DNA of the CDR3: TGTGCCAGCGCCCTCTTTTGGGGAGAGGCGGGGAATGAGCAGTTCTTC.

The table lists this clonotype with a few counts. The CDR3 DNA is TGTGCCAGCAGGCTAGCGGGTTTTAGCACAGATACGCAGTATTTT. Translating it yields CASRLAGFSTDTQYF. This sequence joins TRBV6-6 and TRBJ2-3, with 8 bases aligning to TRBD2. With V trimmed by 6 bases and J by 0 bases, 5 bases remained unmatched. The CDR3 contains 15 residues. Germline-derived CDR1 and CDR2 are MNHNY and SVGAGI (reference sequence).

This clonotype turned up a few times. This chain connects TRBV18 to TRBJ1-6, with D unresolved. Germline V gene lookup returns CDR1 KGHSH and CDR2 LQKENI. The CDR3 loop spans 12 amino acids. Between the trimmed V and J ends, which lost 3 bases and 14 bases, there was a span of 11 bases. Here the CDR3 reads CASSPWIGALHF. Written as DNA, the CDR3 is TGTGCCAGCTCACCCTGGATCGGGGCCCTCCACTTT.

The genes are TRBV3-1 and TRBJ2-1; a weak D match, TRBD1 (7 bases). CDR3 length: 16 amino acids. Germline V gene lookup returns CDR1 LGHDT and CDR2 YNNKEL (reference sequence). Deletions cut 1 base from V and 10 bases from J, with 20 bases between. This CDR3 reads CASSQGQGGTAGEQFF. The CDR3 DNA reads as TGTGCCAGCAGCCAAGGCCAAGGGGGGACAGCTGGGGAGCAGTTCTTC.

This chain uses TRBV6-5 with TRBJ2-3; D is unresolved. Trimming cost V 2 bases and J 6 bases, with 9 bases left between them. Germline V gene data show CDR1 as MNHEY and CDR2 as SVGAGI. The CDR3 totals 13 residues. The CDR3 DNA reads TGTGCCAGCAGTTACGGCGCGCGCGATACGCAGTATTTT. It codes for CASSYGARDTQYF.

This clonotype was counted between two and nine times. The chain has TRBV20-1 and TRBJ2-1; D is possibly TRBD1 (6 bases). The CDR3 is 14 residues long. Germline lookup yields CDR1 DFQATT and CDR2 SNEGSKA (reference sequence). The V gene lost 1 base and the J gene lost 8 bases, with 15 bases spanning the gap. Written as DNA, the CDR3 is TGCAGTGCTAGAGCACAGGGTAATTACGATGAGCAGTTCTTC. Protein: CSARAQGNYDEQFF.

The chain combines TRBV27 with TRBJ2-7, with a possible D match to TRBD2 (6 bases). The germline V gene encodes CDR1 MNHEY and CDR2 SMNVEV (reference sequence). CDR3 length equals 13 residues. V lost 2 bases and J 9 bases, leaving 14 bases between the germline ends. The CDR3 sequence: CASSLNRELGQYF. The CDR3 DNA follows: TGTGCCAGCAGTTTAAATCGGGAGCTCGGGCAGTACTTC.

J is TRBJ2-1 and V is TRBV20-1, with D perhaps matching TRBD2 (5 bases). Germline values: CDR1 DFQATT, CDR2 SNEGSKA (reference sequence). V dropped 3 bases and J dropped 4 bases, with 13 bases sitting between them. The CDR3 sequence is 14 residues long. The CDR3 loop reads CSASNIALYNEQFF. The CDR3 DNA reads as TGCAGTGCTAGTAATATAGCGCTTTACAATGAGCAGTTCTTC.

This clonotype was counted only a few times. The chain recombines TRBV11-3 with TRBJ2-1; D is perhaps TRBD1 (5 bases). CDR1 SGHNT and CDR2 YENEEA come from the germline V gene. Deletions cut 4 bases from V and 4 bases from J, with 11 bases between. The CDR3 is 14 residues long. The CDR3, as DNA: TGTGCCAGCAGCTCAGGGCCAAGGTACAATGAGCAGTTCTTC. Protein sequence: CASSSGPRYNEQFF.

This chain uses TRBV4-2 with TRBJ2-3; 9 bases line up with TRBD2. The CDR3 loop spans 19 amino acids. V shed 0 bases, J shed 0 bases, and the junction held 10 bases outside the gene matches. Germline CDR1 reads LGHNA; CDR2 reads YNFKEQ. CDR3 in DNA: TGTGCCAGCAGCCAAGAAGCCGCGGGGGGGTTTTCGAGCACAGATACGCAGTATTTT. It encodes CASSQEAAGGFSSTDTQYF.

This clonotype was recorded a few times. The J gene is TRBJ1-1, the V gene TRBV29-1, with a possible D match to TRBD1 (6 bases). CDR1 and CDR2 from the germline V gene are SQVTM and ANQGSEA. V was shortened by 8 bases and J by 6 bases, with 13 bases between the two germline ends. The CDR3 is 11 amino acids. DNA for the CDR3: TGCAGCACCTGGACAGTTTCTGAAGCTTTCTTT. This translates into CSTWTVSEAFF.

In this sample, this clonotype turned up a few times. The chain joins TRBV29-1 to TRBJ2-2; 11 bases match TRBD2. The V gene's germline CDR1 is SQVTM and CDR2 ANQGSEA. There are 16 residues in the CDR3. With 5 bases clipped from V and 0 bases from J, the junction kept 5 bases outside the gene matches. CDR3 protein: CSVYGLAGANTGELFF. Here the CDR3 DNA reads TGCAGCGTTTACGGACTAGCGGGTGCGAACACCGGGGAGCTGTTTTTT.

The sample holds many counts of this clonotype. This sequence joins TRBV7-9 and TRBJ2-3; 7 bases line up with TRBD1. Trimming at V came to 5 bases and at J to 5 bases, leaving 7 bases not matched to a gene. Germline CDR1 is SEHNR and CDR2 is FQNEAQ (reference sequence). This CDR3 region has 14 residues. The CDR3 spells CASSKGAGLDTQYF. In nucleotides, the CDR3 is TGTGCCAGCAGCAAGGGGGCAGGTTTAGATACGCAGTATTTT. Looking up the rest from reference TRBV7-9 and TRBJ2-3 gives the full variable domain: DTGVSQNPRHKITKRGQNVTFRCDPISEHNRLYWYRQTLGQGPEFLTYFQNEAQLEKSRLLSDRFSAERPKGSFSTLEIQRTEQGDSAMYLCASSKGAGLDTQYFGPGTRLTVL.